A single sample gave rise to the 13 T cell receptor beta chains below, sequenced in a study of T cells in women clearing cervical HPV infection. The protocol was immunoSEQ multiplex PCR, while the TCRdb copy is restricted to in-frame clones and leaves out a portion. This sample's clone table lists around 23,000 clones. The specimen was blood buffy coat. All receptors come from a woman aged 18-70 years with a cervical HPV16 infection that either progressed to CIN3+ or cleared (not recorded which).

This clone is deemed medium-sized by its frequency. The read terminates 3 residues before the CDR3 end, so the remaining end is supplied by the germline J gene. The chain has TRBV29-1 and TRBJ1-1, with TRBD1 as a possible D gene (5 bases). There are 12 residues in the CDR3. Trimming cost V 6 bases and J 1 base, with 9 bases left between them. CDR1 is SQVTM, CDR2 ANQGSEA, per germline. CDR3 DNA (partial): TGCAGCGTCGATCAGGGGAACACTGAA. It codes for CSVDQGNTE. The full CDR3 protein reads CSVDQGNTEAFF.

The CDR3 loop reads CASSLPTGFGQYF. The covered CDR3 bases are TGTGCCAGCAGCTTACCGACAGGGTTCGGT. The chain uses TRBV7-6 and TRBJ2-4; 7 positions agree with TRBD1. The read terminates 3 residues ahead of where the CDR3 ends, so the germline J gene completes it. The length of the CDR3 is 13 residues. CDR1 and CDR2 (germline): SGHVS, FNYEAQ.

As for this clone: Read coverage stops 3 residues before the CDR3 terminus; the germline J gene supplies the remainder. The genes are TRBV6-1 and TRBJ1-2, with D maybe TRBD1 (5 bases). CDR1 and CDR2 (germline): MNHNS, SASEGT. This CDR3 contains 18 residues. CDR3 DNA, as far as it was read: TGTGCCAGCAGTGAAGATATCCTAGCGGGGGGAAGCACAGATACC. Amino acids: CASSEDILAGGSTDT. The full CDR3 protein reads CASSEDILAGGSTDTYTF.

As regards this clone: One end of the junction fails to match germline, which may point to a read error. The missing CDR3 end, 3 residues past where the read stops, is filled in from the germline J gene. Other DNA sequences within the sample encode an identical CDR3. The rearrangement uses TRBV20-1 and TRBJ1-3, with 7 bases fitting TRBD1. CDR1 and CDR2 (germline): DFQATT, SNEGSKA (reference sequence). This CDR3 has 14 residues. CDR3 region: CSAPQGSSGNTIYF. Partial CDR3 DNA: TGCAGTGCTCCACAGGGGAGCTCTGGAAACACT.

CDR3 DNA (partial): TGCAGTGCTAGAGATTCCACAGCTCAAGAGACG. Its protein is CSARDSTAQET. The whole CDR3 protein is CSARDSTAQETQYF. The V gene is TRBV20-1, the J gene TRBJ2-3, with D unclear. Read sequence stops 3 residues before the CDR3 end, and the germline J gene provides the missing end. The CDR3 spans 14 residues. The V gene's germline CDR1 is DFQATT and CDR2 SNEGSKA (reference sequence).

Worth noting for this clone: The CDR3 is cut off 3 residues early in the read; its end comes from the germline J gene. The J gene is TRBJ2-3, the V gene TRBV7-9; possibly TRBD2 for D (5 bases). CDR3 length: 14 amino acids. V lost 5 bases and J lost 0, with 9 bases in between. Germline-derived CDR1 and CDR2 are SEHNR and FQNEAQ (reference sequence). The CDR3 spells CASSPLASTDTQYF. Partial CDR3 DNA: TGTGCCAGCAGCCCTCTAGCTAGCACAGATACG.

The CDR3 protein is CASSLGTVQEKLFF. The CDR3 bases that were read are TGTGCCAGCAGCCTGGGGACAGTACAGGAAAAA. The chain recombines TRBV11-1 with TRBJ1-4; 7 nucleotides agree with TRBD1. The read terminates 3 residues before the CDR3 end, so the remaining end is supplied by the germline J gene. Germline CDR1 SGHAT, CDR2 FQDESV (reference sequence). J lost 8 bases, V lost 5 bases, and 8 bases had no gene match. The CDR3 runs to 14 residues.

The sequenced CDR3 bases are TGTGCCAGTAAGCGGACAGGAACACGCACAGATACG. Protein: CASKRTGTRTDT. The entire CDR3 is CASKRTGTRTDTQYF. The rearrangement links TRBV19 to TRBJ2-3; 7 nucleotides agree with TRBD1. The read comes to an end 3 residues before the CDR3 does, leaving the germline J gene to fill in the end. The CDR3 sequence is 15 residues long. Looked up from germline, CDR1 is LNHDA and CDR2 is SQIVND (reference sequence). Losses at the gene ends were 7 bases for V and 1 base for J; bases not matched to a gene: 8.

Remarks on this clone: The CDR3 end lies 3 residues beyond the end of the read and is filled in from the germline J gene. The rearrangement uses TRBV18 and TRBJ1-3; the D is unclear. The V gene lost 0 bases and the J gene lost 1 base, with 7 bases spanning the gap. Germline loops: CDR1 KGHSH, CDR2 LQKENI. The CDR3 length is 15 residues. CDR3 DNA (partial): TGTGCCAGCTCACCACCCGGTTCTTCTGGAAACACC. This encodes CASSPPGSSGNT. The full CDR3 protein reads CASSPPGSSGNTIYF.

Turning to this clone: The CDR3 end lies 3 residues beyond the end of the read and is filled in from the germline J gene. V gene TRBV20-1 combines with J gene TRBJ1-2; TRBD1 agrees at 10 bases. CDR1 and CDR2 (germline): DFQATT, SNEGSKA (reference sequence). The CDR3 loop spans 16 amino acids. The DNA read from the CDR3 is TGCAGTGCTGCCCGTCCCGGGACAGGGGACAAGGAAGGC. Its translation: CSAARPGTGDKEG. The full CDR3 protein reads CSAARPGTGDKEGYTF.

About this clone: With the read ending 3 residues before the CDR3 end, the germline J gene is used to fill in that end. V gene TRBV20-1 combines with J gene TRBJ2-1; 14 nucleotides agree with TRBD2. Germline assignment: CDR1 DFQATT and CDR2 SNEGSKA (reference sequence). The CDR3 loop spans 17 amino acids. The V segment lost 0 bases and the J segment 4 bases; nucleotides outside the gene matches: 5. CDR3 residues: CSARDAGLAGVYNEQFF. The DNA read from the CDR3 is TGCAGTGCTAGAGACGCGGGACTAGCGGGAGTGTACAATGAG.

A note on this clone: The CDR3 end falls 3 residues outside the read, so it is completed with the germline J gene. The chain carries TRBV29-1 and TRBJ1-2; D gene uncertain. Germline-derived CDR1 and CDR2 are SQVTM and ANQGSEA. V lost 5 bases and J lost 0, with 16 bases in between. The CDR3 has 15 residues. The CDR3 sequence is CSVPAVGLPNYGYTF. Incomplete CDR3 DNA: TGCAGCGTTCCGGCAGTAGGGTTACCTAACTATGGC.

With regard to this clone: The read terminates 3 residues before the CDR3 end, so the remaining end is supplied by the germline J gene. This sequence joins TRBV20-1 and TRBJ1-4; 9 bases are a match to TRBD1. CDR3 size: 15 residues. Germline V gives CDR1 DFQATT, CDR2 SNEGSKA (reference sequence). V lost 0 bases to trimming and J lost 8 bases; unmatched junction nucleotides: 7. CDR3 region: CSARDLQGAYEKLFF. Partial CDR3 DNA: TGCAGTGCTAGAGATTTACAGGGGGCGTACGAAAAA.